Each of the 8 T cell receptor beta chains below was sequenced from the same sample in a study of monozygotic twins with inflammatory bowel disease. One entry per CDR3 protein, without DNA, is what TCRdb gives after re-calling the 5' RACE reads. The table for this sample gives approximately 200,000 distinct CDR3 sequences. The sequencing input was blood. The receptors were sampled from a human donor with ulcerative colitis or Crohn's disease, or a healthy co-twin of an affected twin (not recorded which).

V gene TRBV18 combines with J gene TRBJ1-1. The germline CDR1 and CDR2 sequences are KGHSH and LQKENI. The CDR3 spans 13 residues. The CDR3 is CASSPPAATEAFF.

The CDR3 reads CASTLARDRNSPLHF. The chain joins TRBV27 to TRBJ1-6; TCRdb proposes TRBD1, but this gene call is untestable without DNA. Germline V gene data show CDR1 as MNHEY and CDR2 as SMNVEV (reference sequence). The CDR3 is 15 amino acids.

The chain combines TRBV3-1 with TRBJ2-7. The germline V gene has CDR1 LGHDT and CDR2 YNNKEL (reference sequence). The CDR3 has 14 amino acids. This CDR3 reads CASSQEGGPHEQYF.

V and J are TRBV20-1 and TRBJ2-1; TCRdb picks TRBD2, but there is no DNA to check that call. The germline V gene has CDR1 DFQATT and CDR2 SNEGSKA (reference sequence). The CDR3 totals 17 residues. The CDR3 is CSARDRTGGRLYNEQFF.

The chain uses TRBV20-1 and TRBJ2-5; checking the TCRdb D call of TRBD1 is not possible without DNA. This CDR3 is 14 amino acids long. From germline, CDR1 is DFQATT and CDR2 SNEGSKA (reference sequence). This CDR3 is CSARRGMGQETQYF.

The CDR3 loop reads CASSWGGGGQETQYF. The gene calls are TRBV27 and TRBJ2-5; TCRdb gives TRBD2 as the D gene, but with no DNA this cannot be confirmed. The CDR3 is 15 amino acids. Germline CDR1 MNHEY, CDR2 SMNVEV (reference sequence).

This chain links TRBV10-3 with TRBJ2-3; the TCRdb call, TRBD2, lacks DNA for checking. CDR1 and CDR2 from the germline V gene are ENHRY and SYGVKD. CDR3 length: 15 amino acids. This CDR3 is CASSYPRTARDTQYF.

V gene TRBV20-1 combines with J gene TRBJ2-1; TCRdb returns TRBD1, unconfirmable since there is no DNA. Germline V gene lookup returns CDR1 DFQATT and CDR2 SNEGSKA (reference sequence). CDR3 length: 13 amino acids. The chain's CDR3 is CSVLGGWGNEQFF.